This TCR beta chain appears in the sequencing data of a study of cytomegalovirus exposure and HLA in healthy donors. As concerns this clone: Its target is not known.

General study results and limits: Per a later analysis, about 17,000 TCR beta sequences showed association with HLA alleles at 0.05 false discovery rate.

PCR employed 60 Vbeta and 13 Jbeta primers. Sequencing was performed with immunoSEQ multiplex PCR; in TCRdb, only in-frame clones are kept and a portion is missing. In the table there are around 130,000 clones, 65% to 80% of which are singletons. The clonotype originates from a woman aged 40 to 50 in good health and CMV-seropositive. Source material: PBMCs.

DNA of the CDR3: TGTGCCAGTAGTTCGACAGGGTATAGCAATCAGCCCCAGCATTTT. This encodes CASSSTGYSNQPQHF. The chain recombines TRBV19 with TRBJ1-5; 7 nucleotides align to TRBD1. Germline trimming cut 5 bases from V and 0 bases from J; bases unmatched to any gene: 4. The germline CDR1 and CDR2 sequences are LNHDA and SQIVND (reference sequence). The CDR3 has 15 amino acids.